One sample yielded the 21 T cell receptor beta chains listed below, sequenced in a study of human T cells and chemical hapten exposure. TCRdb re-called the 5' RACE reads with MiXCR, one entry per CDR3 protein. The repertoire holds fewer than 150,000 distinct CDR3 sequences, with around a fifth as singletons. Someone pulled total RNA out of unfractionated whole blood. These receptors were obtained from a human donor in good health.

This clonotype was picked up a small number of times. This chain joins TRBV7-9 and TRBJ1-1; tentative D call: TRBD1 (5 bases). This CDR3 region has 16 residues. Germline V CDR1 and CDR2: SEHNR, FQNEAQ (reference sequence). V lost 1 base, J lost 3 bases, and 15 bases lay in between. The CDR3 loop reads CASSLGRRAQDTEAFF. The CDR3, as DNA: TGTGCCAGCAGCTTAGGTCGGAGGGCACAGGACACTGAAGCTTTCTTT.

The J gene is TRBJ2-3, the V gene TRBV12-3 or TRBV12-4; TRBD2 matches at 7 bases. Trimming at V came to 5 bases and at J to 2 bases, leaving 13 bases not matched to a gene. CDR3 length equals 17 residues. CDR3 in amino acids: CASSPQGGGVSTDTQYF. The CDR3 DNA sequence: TGTGCCAGCAGTCCCCAGGGCGGGGGAGTGTCCACAGATACGCAGTATTTT.

This chain joins TRBV20-1 and TRBJ2-1; a possible D gene is TRBD1 (6 bases). The CDR3 totals 16 residues. CDR1 and CDR2 (germline): DFQATT, SNEGSKA (reference sequence). V was pared by 0 bases and J by 6 bases, with 18 bases between. The CDR3 spells CSAREGARAGSNEQFF. The CDR3 DNA is TGCAGTGCTAGAGAGGGGGCCAGGGCTGGGTCCAATGAGCAGTTCTTC.

There are a few counts of this clonotype. The chain carries TRBV11-2 and TRBJ1-2; weak D call: TRBD1 (6 bases). This CDR3 is 14 amino acids long. V dropped 5 bases and J dropped 3 bases, with 13 bases sitting between them. CDR1 is SGHAT, CDR2 FQNNGV, per germline. DNA of the CDR3: TGTGCCAGCAGCCTCTCCCCAGGGGACTATGGCTACACCTTC. Protein: CASSLSPGDYGYTF. The entire variable domain, with the rest obtained from reference TRBV11-2 and TRBJ1-2, is as follows: EAGVAQSPRYKIIEKRQSVAFWCNPISGHATLYWYQQILGQGPKLLIQFQNNGVVDDSQLPKDRFSAERLKGVDSTLKIQPAKLEDSAVYLCASSLSPGDYGYTFGSGTRLTVV.

This clonotype was counted between two and nine times. The chain joins TRBV5-6 to TRBJ2-1, with 10 bases fitting TRBD1. Germline trimming cut 4 bases from V and 0 bases from J; bases unmatched to any gene: 19. This CDR3 has 21 amino acids. CDR1 is SGHDT and CDR2 is YYEEEE in the germline V gene. The CDR3 nucleotides read TGTGCCAGCAGCCCTTTATACTGGGGACAGGGGATCAAGAGCTCCTACAATGAGCAGTTCTTC. Protein product: CASSPLYWGQGIKSSYNEQFF.

For the CDR3, the DNA is TGTGCCAGCAGTTTAGCAGGGGCAGCTTTCTTT. It translates to CASSLAGAAFF. The V and J genes are TRBV12-3 or TRBV12-4 and TRBJ1-1; D might be TRBD1 (5 bases). V lost 0 bases and J lost 10, with 6 bases in between. The CDR3 runs to 11 residues.

This clonotype was seen a handful of times. The chain has TRBV9 and TRBJ2-7, with a possible D match to TRBD1 (6 bases). Trimming cost V 0 bases and J 2 bases, with 9 bases left between them. The germline gives CDR1 SGDLS, CDR2 YYNGEE. The CDR3 is 14 amino acids. CDR3: CASSVDRETYEQYF. The CDR3 nucleotides are TGTGCCAGCAGCGTAGACAGGGAAACCTACGAGCAGTACTTC. Filled out from reference TRBV9 and TRBJ2-7, the complete variable domain reads DSGVTQTPKHLITATGQRVTLRCSPRSGDLSVYWYQQSLDQGLQFLIQYYNGEERAKGNILERFSAQQFPDLHSELNLSSLELGDSALYFCASSVDRETYEQYFGPGTRLTVT.

The rearrangement uses TRBV6-6 and TRBJ1-1; D is perhaps TRBD1 (5 bases). Germline lookup yields CDR1 MNHNY and CDR2 SVGAGI (reference sequence). V gave up 7 bases and J gave up 2 bases, with 17 bases separating them. The CDR3 has 15 amino acids. CDR3 nucleotide sequence: TGTGCCAGCAATTCTGGGGGTAGTAAAAACACTGAAGCTTTCTTT. Translated, it gives CASNSGGSKNTEAFF.

The CDR3 DNA sequence: TGTGCCAGCAATCCCAGGGTATCTGGAAACACCATATATTTT. Protein sequence: CASNPRVSGNTIYF. The genes are TRBV28 and TRBJ1-3; D may be TRBD1 (5 bases). V lost 7 bases and J lost 1, with 11 bases in between. Germline V gene lookup returns CDR1 MDHEN and CDR2 SYDVKM. There are 14 residues in the CDR3.

This clonotype was recorded a few times. This rearrangement joins TRBV25-1 to TRBJ1-1, with D perhaps matching TRBD1 (6 bases). Trimming shortened V by 8 bases and J by 5 bases, and 15 bases separated the two germline ends. The germline V gene has CDR1 MGHDK and CDR2 SYGVNS. This CDR3 has 13 residues. CDR3 DNA sequence: TGTGCCAGCTCGTTGGGGGCGCCGACTGAAGCTTTCTTT. Encoded protein: CASSLGAPTEAFF.

This clonotype was counted only a few times. The chain is built from TRBV4-1 and TRBJ2-1; D might be TRBD2 (6 bases). Looked up from germline, CDR1 is MGHRA and CDR2 is YSYEKL. V shed 5 bases and J shed 4 bases, with 9 bases lying between them. This CDR3 is built from 13 residues. CDR3 sequence reads: CASSFGTYNEQFF. The CDR3 DNA is TGCGCCAGCAGCTTTGGGACTTACAATGAGCAGTTCTTC.

V is TRBV28 and J is TRBJ2-7, with 9 bases lining up with TRBD1. The germline V gene encodes CDR1 MDHEN and CDR2 SYDVKM. Trimming took 10 bases from V and 1 from J; bases not matched to a gene: 14. CDR3 length equals 16 residues. CDR3 coding DNA: TGTGCCATCATGCAGACTGGACAGGGGCGGTCCTACGAGCAGTACTTC. Translation gives CAIMQTGQGRSYEQYF. Full variable domain (rest looked up from reference TRBV28 and TRBJ2-7): DVKVTQSSRYLVKRTGEKVFLECVQDMDHENMFWYRQDPGLGLRLIYFSYDVKMKEKGDIPEGYSVSREKKERFSLILESASTNQTSMYLCAIMQTGQGRSYEQYFGPGTRLTVT.

The V gene is TRBV28, the J gene TRBJ1-1, with D uncertain. The CDR3 covers 12 residues. V lost 5 bases to trimming and J lost 7 bases, with 11 bases between them. Germline V gives CDR1 MDHEN, CDR2 SYDVKM. This CDR3 reads CASSPLESEAFF. The CDR3 nucleotides are TGTGCCAGCAGTCCATTGGAGAGTGAAGCTTTCTTT. The variable domain in full, with the rest retrieved from reference TRBV28 and TRBJ1-1, is DVKVTQSSRYLVKRTGEKVFLECVQDMDHENMFWYRQDPGLGLRLIYFSYDVKMKEKGDIPEGYSVSREKKERFSLILESASTNQTSMYLCASSPLESEAFFGQGTRLTVV.

This clonotype was seen more than once but under ten times. The rearrangement joins TRBV15 to TRBJ1-5; D unresolved. The CDR3 contains 17 residues. Germline V CDR1 and CDR2: LNHNV, YYDKDF (reference sequence). Trimming removed 2 bases at V and 0 bases at J, with 14 bases between. The CDR3 region is CATSRIRAGGSNQPQHF. The CDR3 nucleotides are TGTGCCACCAGCAGAATAAGGGCGGGCGGTAGCAATCAGCCCCAGCATTTT.

The chain is built from TRBV28 and TRBJ2-1, with no clear D. The CDR3 totals 14 residues. V lost 3 bases, J lost 4 bases, and 10 bases lay in between. The germline CDR1 and CDR2 sequences are MDHEN and SYDVKM. The CDR3 sequence: CASSLVMGYNEQFF. CDR3 nucleotides: TGTGCCAGCAGTTTGGTTATGGGATACAATGAGCAGTTCTTC.

The V gene is TRBV29-1, the J gene TRBJ2-2; maybe TRBD2 (6 bases). Germline V gives CDR1 SQVTM, CDR2 ANQGSEA. The CDR3 has 14 residues. V shed 5 bases and J shed 4 bases, with 14 bases lying between them. This chain's CDR3 is CSVKTGAGTGELFF. The CDR3 DNA follows: TGCAGCGTTAAAACCGGAGCGGGCACCGGGGAGCTGTTTTTT.

This chain connects TRBV28 to TRBJ2-7; D is possibly TRBD1 (5 bases). This CDR3 comprises 15 residues. Germline values: CDR1 MDHEN, CDR2 SYDVKM. V lost 2 bases and J 2 bases, leaving 13 bases between the germline ends. CDR3: CASSLTGRGTYEQYF. Written as DNA, the CDR3 is TGTGCCAGCAGTTTAACAGGACGAGGCACCTACGAGCAGTACTTC. Filled out from reference TRBV28 and TRBJ2-7, the complete variable domain reads DVKVTQSSRYLVKRTGEKVFLECVQDMDHENMFWYRQDPGLGLRLIYFSYDVKMKEKGDIPEGYSVSREKKERFSLILESASTNQTSMYLCASSLTGRGTYEQYFGPGTRLTVT.

This clonotype has more than one count but fewer than ten. This rearrangement joins TRBV6-5 to TRBJ2-1, with 9 bases matching TRBD2. Germline-derived CDR1 and CDR2 are MNHEY and SVGAGI. The CDR3 has 18 residues. V was clipped by 2 bases and J by 4 bases; unmatched bases: 12. The CDR3 loop is CASSYVGHSGSPYNEQFF. The CDR3 DNA is TGTGCCAGCAGTTACGTCGGACATAGCGGGAGTCCGTACAATGAGCAGTTCTTC.

This clonotype was counted only a few times. The genes are TRBV28 and TRBJ2-3; D is perhaps TRBD1 (6 bases). Germline lookup yields CDR1 MDHEN and CDR2 SYDVKM. Between the trimmed V and J ends, which lost 1 base and 2 bases, there was a span of 10 bases. The CDR3 totals 15 residues. The CDR3 here is CASSLLDRYTDTQYF. Here the CDR3 DNA reads TGTGCCAGCAGTTTATTGGACAGATACACAGATACGCAGTATTTT.

There are a few counts of this clonotype. The V call is TRBV5-4, the J call TRBJ2-2; the match to TRBD1 covers 9 bases. This CDR3 spans 17 amino acids. CDR1 is SGHNT, CDR2 YYREEE, per germline (reference sequence). V dropped 7 bases and J dropped 6; count of bases not matched to a gene: 16. CDR3 bases: TGTGCCAGCCAACCCTACCCACCAAGGACAGGGGCCGGGGAGCTGTTTTTT. Protein product: CASQPYPPRTGAGELFF.

This clonotype was seen a handful of times. The chain couples TRBV12-3 or TRBV12-4 to TRBJ1-2, with 8 bases identical to TRBD1. There are 11 residues in the CDR3. Losses at the gene ends were 5 bases for V and 8 bases for J; bases not matched to a gene: 1. The CDR3 region is CASSDRGGYTF. CDR3 nucleotides: TGTGCCAGCAGTGACAGGGGCGGCTACACCTTC.